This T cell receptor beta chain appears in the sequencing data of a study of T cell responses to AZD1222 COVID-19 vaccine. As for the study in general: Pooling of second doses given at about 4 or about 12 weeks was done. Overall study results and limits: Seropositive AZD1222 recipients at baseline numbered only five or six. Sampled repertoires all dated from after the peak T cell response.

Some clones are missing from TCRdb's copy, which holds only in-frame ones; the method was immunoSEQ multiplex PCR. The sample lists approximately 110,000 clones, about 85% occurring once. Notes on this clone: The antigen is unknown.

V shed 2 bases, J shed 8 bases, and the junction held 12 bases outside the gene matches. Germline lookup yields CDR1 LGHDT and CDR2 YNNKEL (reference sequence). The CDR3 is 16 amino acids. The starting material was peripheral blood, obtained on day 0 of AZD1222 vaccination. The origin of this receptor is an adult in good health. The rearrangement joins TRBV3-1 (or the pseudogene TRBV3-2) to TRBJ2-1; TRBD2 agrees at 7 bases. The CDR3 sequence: CASSQNPGGVGHEQFF. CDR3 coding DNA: TGTGCCAGCAGCCAAAATCCTGGGGGGGTAGGGCATGAGCAGTTCTTC.